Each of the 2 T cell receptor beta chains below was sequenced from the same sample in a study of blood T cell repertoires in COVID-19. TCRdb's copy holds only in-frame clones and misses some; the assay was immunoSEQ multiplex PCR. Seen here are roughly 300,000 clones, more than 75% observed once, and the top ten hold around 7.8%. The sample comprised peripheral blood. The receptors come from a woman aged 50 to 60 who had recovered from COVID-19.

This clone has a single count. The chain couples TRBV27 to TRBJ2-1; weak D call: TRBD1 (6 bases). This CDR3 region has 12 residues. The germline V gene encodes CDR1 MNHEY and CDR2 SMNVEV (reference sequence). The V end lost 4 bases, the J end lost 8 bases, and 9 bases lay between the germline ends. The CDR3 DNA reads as TGTGCCAGCAGTTCCTGGACAGATGAGCAGTTCTTC. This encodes CASSSWTDEQFF.

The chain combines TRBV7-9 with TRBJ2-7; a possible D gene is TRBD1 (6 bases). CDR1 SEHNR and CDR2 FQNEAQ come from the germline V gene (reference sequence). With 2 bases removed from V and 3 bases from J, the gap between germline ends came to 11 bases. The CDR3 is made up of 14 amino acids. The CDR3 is CASSLSPGVYEQYF. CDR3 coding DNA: TGTGCCAGCAGCTTATCGCCAGGGGTCTACGAGCAGTACTTC. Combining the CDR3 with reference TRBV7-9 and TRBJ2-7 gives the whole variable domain DTGVSQNPRHKITKRGQNVTFRCDPISEHNRLYWYRQTLGQGPEFLTYFQNEAQLEKSRLLSDRFSAERPKGSFSTLEIQRTEQGDSAMYLCASSLSPGVYEQYFGPGTRLTVT.